This T cell receptor beta chain was sequenced for a study of T-cell reconstitution after alpha-beta-depleted transplantation in children (dated by TCRdb to about 2016). About the investigation overall: Using TCR repertoire profiling, the study quantitatively followed how T-cell immune reconstitution unfolded in children after TCRalphabeta/CD19-depleted allogeneic hematopoietic cell transplantation.

The meaning of the sample's treatment or condition label: allogeneic hematopoietic cell transplantation with graft depleted of TCRalphabeta T cells and CD19 B cells. The transplant recipients were children given TCRalphabeta/CD19-depleted allogeneic hematopoietic cell grafts. Details on this clonotype: It has no known antigen specificity. No much larger clone exists at a distance of one base, and base qualities are not known.

Broad study findings and their caveats: The apparently early alphabetaT-cell count recovery about two months after transplant was reportedly dependent on only several hundred rapidly expanded clones derived from non-depleted graft cells. In some patients, the high TCRbeta diversity seen at day 60 was put down to recipient T cells and intrathymic progenitors that had survived conditioning. Hyperexpanded clone frequencies declined over subsequent months; after one year, T-cell counts and TCRbeta diversity were mostly attributed to newly produced T cells.

Library preparation used PCR. The sequencer was an Illumina HiSeq 2500. TCR library preparation used molecular barcoding, with unique molecular identifiers applied to normalize quantification of the TCRbeta repertoire. TCRdb trimmed the raw reads at Q25, called clones with MiXCR and kept productive beta chains. A single entry per CDR3 protein holds the most common genes and DNA from its merged rows. This sample is represented by about 1,000,000 distinct CDR3 sequences; about 29% of them were singletons. In total, the top ten clones hold about 28% of the sample. V trim: 2 bases; J trim: 3 bases; unmatched bases: 3. CDR1 and CDR2 (LGHDT, YNNKEL) derive from the germline V gene (reference sequence). The CDR3 starts with the cysteine, ends with the phenylalanine, and has 15 residues. The DNA shown is the 45-base CDR3, in frame from base 1.

The TCR was taken from a boy under two years old who had a stem cell transplant for SCID, so the T cells may come from the graft donor. Here the sequenced sample was PBMCs, mostly from graft donor cells, taken 360 days after TCRalphabeta/CD19-depleted stem cell transplant. The rearranged chain carries TRBV3-1 and TRBJ2-7, with TRBD2 identical over 11 junction bases. The DNA sequence is TGTGCCAGCAGCCAACCTAGCGGGGGGAACTACGAGCAGTACTTC. It translates to CASSQPSGGNYEQYF.